This T cell receptor (beta chain) originates from a study of cytomegalovirus exposure and HLA in healthy donors. Germline V gene data show CDR1 as SGHDT and CDR2 as YYEEEE. The length of the CDR3 is 19 residues. With V trimmed by 5 bases and J by 0 bases, 16 bases remained unmatched. The PCR used 60 Vbeta and 13 Jbeta primers. TCRdb's copy holds only in-frame clones and misses some; the assay was immunoSEQ multiplex PCR. The repertoire shows over 45,000 clones; the top ten hold roughly 2%. The chain joins TRBV5-6 to TRBJ1-1; 10 bases fit TRBD1. The clonotype was recovered from a woman aged 18-29 years in good health and CMV-seronegative. Sequences were obtained from PBMCs. CDR3 protein: CASSIRDRGYRVMNTEAFF. The CDR3 coding sequence is TGTGCCAGCAGTATCCGGGACAGGGGATATAGGGTCATGAACACTGAAGCTTTCTTT. The entire variable domain, with the rest obtained from reference TRBV5-6 and TRBJ1-1, is as follows: DAGVTQSPTHLIKTRGQQVTLRCSPKSGHDTVSWYQQALGQGPQFIFQYYEEEERQRGNFPDRFSGHQFPNYSSELNVNALLLGDSALYLCASSIRDRGYRVMNTEAFFGQGTRLTVV.